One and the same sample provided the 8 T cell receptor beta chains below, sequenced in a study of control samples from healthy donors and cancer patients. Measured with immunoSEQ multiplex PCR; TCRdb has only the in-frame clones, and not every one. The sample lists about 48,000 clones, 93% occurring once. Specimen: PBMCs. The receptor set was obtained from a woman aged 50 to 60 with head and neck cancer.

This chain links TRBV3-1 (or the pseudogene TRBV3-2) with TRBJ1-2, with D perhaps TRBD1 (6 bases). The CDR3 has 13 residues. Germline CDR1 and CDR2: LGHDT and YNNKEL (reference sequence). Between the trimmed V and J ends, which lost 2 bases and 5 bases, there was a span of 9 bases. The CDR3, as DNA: TGTGCCAGCAGCCAACCGGACAGTTATGGCTACACCTTC. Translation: CASSQPDSYGYTF.

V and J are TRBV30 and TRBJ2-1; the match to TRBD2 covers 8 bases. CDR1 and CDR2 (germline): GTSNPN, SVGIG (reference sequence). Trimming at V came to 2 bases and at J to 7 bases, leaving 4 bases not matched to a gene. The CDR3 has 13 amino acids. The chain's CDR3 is CAWSLSGGNEQFF. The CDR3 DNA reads TGTGCCTGGAGTTTAAGCGGGGGTAATGAGCAGTTCTTC.

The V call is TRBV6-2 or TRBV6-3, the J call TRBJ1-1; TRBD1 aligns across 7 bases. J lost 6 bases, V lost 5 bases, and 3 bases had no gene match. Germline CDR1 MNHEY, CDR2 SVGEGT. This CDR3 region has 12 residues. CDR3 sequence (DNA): TGTGCCAGCAGTCAGACAGGGTCTGAAGCTTTCTTT. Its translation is CASSQTGSEAFF.

The CDR3 sequence is CASSPGRGYTF. The CDR3 nucleotides read TGTGCCAGCAGTCCAGGGAGGGGCTACACCTTC. This sequence joins TRBV6-6 and TRBJ1-2, with D maybe TRBD1 (5 bases). The V gene's germline CDR1 is MNHNY and CDR2 SVGAGI (reference sequence). The V end was cut by 5 bases, the J end by 8 bases, with 9 bases between. The CDR3 loop spans 11 amino acids.

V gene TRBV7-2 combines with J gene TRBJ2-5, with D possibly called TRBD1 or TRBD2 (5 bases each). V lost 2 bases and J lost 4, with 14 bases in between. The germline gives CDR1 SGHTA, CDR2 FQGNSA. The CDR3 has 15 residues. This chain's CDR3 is CASSLTPGRPETQYF. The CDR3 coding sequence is TGTGCCAGCAGCTTAACTCCGGGGCGCCCAGAGACCCAGTACTTC.

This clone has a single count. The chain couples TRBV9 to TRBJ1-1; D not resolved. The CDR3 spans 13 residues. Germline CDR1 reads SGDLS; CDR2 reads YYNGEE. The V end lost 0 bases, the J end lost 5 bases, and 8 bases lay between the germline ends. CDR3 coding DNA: TGTGCCAGCAGCGTAGCAAGGAATACTGAAGCTTTCTTT. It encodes CASSVARNTEAFF.

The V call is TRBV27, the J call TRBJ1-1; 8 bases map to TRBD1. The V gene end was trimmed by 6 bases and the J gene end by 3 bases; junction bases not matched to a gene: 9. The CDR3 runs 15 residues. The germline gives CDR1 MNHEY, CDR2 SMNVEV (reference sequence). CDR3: CASSSGQGAHTEAFF. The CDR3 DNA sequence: TGTGCCAGCAGCTCAGGACAGGGAGCTCACACTGAAGCTTTCTTT.

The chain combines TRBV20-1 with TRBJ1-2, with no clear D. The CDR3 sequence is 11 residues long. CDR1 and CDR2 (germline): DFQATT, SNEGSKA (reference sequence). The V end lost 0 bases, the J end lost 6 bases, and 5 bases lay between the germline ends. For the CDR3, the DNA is TGCAGTGCTAGAGATCTGGATGGCTACACCTTC. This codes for CSARDLDGYTF.